The 15 T cell receptor beta chains below all came from one sample that was sequenced in a study of shared clonotypes between healthy human individuals. Sequenced by immunoSEQ multiplex PCR; TCRdb stores in-frame clones only, minus some. The table has 2 million to 2.5 million clones, 90% to 95% seen once. The sample taken for sequencing was naive CD4+ T cells from PBMCs. Subset denoted: CD45RA+ positively selected. The source is a man younger than 30 in good health. Some clones in this sample may be carry-over from other donors' samples.

The rearrangement links TRBV4-1 to TRBJ2-7; 13 bases map to TRBD2. Germline V gene sequence: CDR1 MGHRA, CDR2 YSYEKL. The CDR3 is 15 amino acids. The junction had 4 bases not matched to a gene; V was cut back by 6 bases and J by 2 bases. CDR3 protein: CASRRTSGSPYEQYF. CDR3 in DNA: TGCGCCAGCAGGAGGACTAGCGGGAGTCCCTACGAGCAGTACTTC.

This chain uses TRBV28 with TRBJ2-7; D call uncertain. Germline CDR1 reads MDHEN; CDR2 reads SYDVKM. V was cut by 3 bases and J by 2 bases, with 11 bases left in between. The CDR3 consists of 14 residues. CDR3 region: CASSFGRSTYEQYF. CDR3 coding DNA: TGTGCCAGCAGTTTTGGCCGGTCAACCTACGAGCAGTACTTC. The variable domain in full, with the rest retrieved from reference TRBV28 and TRBJ2-7, is DVKVTQSSRYLVKRTGEKVFLECVQDMDHENMFWYRQDPGLGLRLIYFSYDVKMKEKGDIPEGYSVSREKKERFSLILESASTNQTSMYLCASSFGRSTYEQYFGPGTRLTVT.

The chain links TRBV7-5 to TRBJ1-3. TRBV7-5 is a listed pseudogene. The CDR3 runs 18 residues. The CDR3 loop is CVRSPPHAGRLEGNTIYF. DNA for the CDR3: TGTGTCAGAAGCCCCCCGCACGCAGGACGTCTGGAGGGAAACACCATATATTTT.

The J gene is TRBJ1-2, the V gene TRBV10-3; TRBD1 matches 7 bases. Germline V gives CDR1 ENHRY, CDR2 SYGVKD. CDR3 length equals 13 residues. With 3 bases clipped from V and 8 bases from J, the junction kept 6 bases outside the gene matches. CDR3 nucleotide sequence: TGTGCCATCAGTGACGACAGGGAGATCGGCTACACCTTC. Amino acids: CAISDDREIGYTF.

The CDR3 DNA follows: TGTGCCAGCAGTTTCCGTCCGAGACTAGACCTAGAAGAGCAGTTCTTC. Amino acid sequence: CASSFRPRLDLEEQFF. The chain employs TRBV28 and TRBJ2-1; D perhaps matches TRBD2 (6 bases). Looked up from germline, CDR1 is MDHEN and CDR2 is SYDVKM. This CDR3 is built from 16 residues. Trimming took 3 bases from V and 10 from J, leaving 22 bases between them.

The V call is TRBV18, the J call TRBJ2-7, with 7 bases that match TRBD1. The CDR3 consists of 16 residues. Trimming at V came to 6 bases and at J to 2 bases, leaving 13 bases not matched to a gene. Germline V gives CDR1 KGHSH, CDR2 LQKENI. The CDR3 sequence is CASSQTDRIYAYEQYF. The CDR3 DNA reads as TGTGCCAGCTCCCAAACGGACAGGATATACGCCTACGAGCAGTACTTC.

The rearrangement uses TRBV29-1 and TRBJ2-2; 10 bases fit TRBD1. The CDR3 totals 11 residues. CDR1 is SQVTM, CDR2 ANQGSEA, per germline. The CDR3 sequence: CGTGETGELFF. Here the CDR3 DNA reads TGCGGGACAGGGGAAACCGGGGAGCTGTTTTTT.

As regards this clone: An end of the junction does not agree with germline; a read error may underlie this. The gene calls are TRBV7-9 and TRBJ2-1; D gene ambiguous. The CDR3 loop spans 11 amino acids. The germline V gene has CDR1 SEHNR and CDR2 FQNEAQ (reference sequence). The CDR3 region has the DNA TGTGCCAGCAGCTTAGAGTCGCTTCTCCTCTTC. It is translated as CASSLESLLLF. Complete variable domain (other parts from reference TRBV7-9 and TRBJ2-1): DTGVSQNPRHKITKRGQNVTFRCDPISEHNRLYWYRQTLGQGPEFLTYFQNEAQLEKSRLLSDRFSAERPKGSFSTLEIQRTEQGDSAMYLCASSLESLLLFGPGTRLTVL.

Concerning this clone: Additional DNA sequences in this sample encode the identical CDR3. This rearrangement joins TRBV5-1 to TRBJ2-3; 7 nucleotides match TRBD1. The trim removed 0 bases at V and 0 bases at J, leaving 1 base unmatched. The length of the CDR3 is 15 residues. CDR1 SGHRS and CDR2 YFSETQ come from the germline V gene. Here the CDR3 reads CASSLAQGSTDTQYF. In DNA, the CDR3 is TGCGCCAGCAGCTTGGCACAGGGGAGCACAGATACGCAGTATTTT. Together with reference TRBV5-1 and TRBJ2-3, the CDR3 gives the full variable domain: KAGVTQTPRYLIKTRGQQVTLSCSPISGHRSVSWYQQTPGQGLQFLFEYFSETQRNKGNFPGRFSGRQFSNSRSEMNVSTLELGDSALYLCASSLAQGSTDTQYFGPGTRLTVL.

In DNA, the CDR3 is TGTGCCAGCAGTGAACGGCAGGGTCGAGATACGCAGTATTTT. As protein: CASSERQGRDTQYF. The J gene is TRBJ2-3, the V gene TRBV6-1; a possible D gene is TRBD1 (5 bases). The CDR3 totals 14 residues. Germline V CDR1 and CDR2: MNHNS, SASEGT. V was cut by 2 bases and J by 5 bases, with 11 bases left in between.

V is TRBV14 and J is TRBJ2-7; tentatively, D is TRBD1 (6 bases). The germline gives CDR1 SGHDN, CDR2 FVKESK. Trimming pared 0 bases from V and 5 bases from J, leaving 14 bases between. The CDR3 is 15 residues long. CDR3 sequence (DNA): TGTGCCAGCAGCCAAGATTTCCAGGGGCGTGACGAGCAGTACTTC. It yields the protein CASSQDFQGRDEQYF.

This chain uses TRBV5-8 with TRBJ2-2, with D hard to call. V was cut by 0 bases and J by 1 base, with 10 bases left in between. Germline assignment: CDR1 SGHTS and CDR2 YDEGEE. This CDR3 has 16 amino acids. CDR3 coding DNA: TGTGCCAGCAGCTTGGGCCTGGGCGGGAACACCGGGGAGCTGTTTTTT. The encoded protein is CASSLGLGGNTGELFF.

This clone was recorded only once. V is TRBV27 and J is TRBJ2-3, with no clear D. In germline, CDR1 is MNHEY, CDR2 SMNVEV (reference sequence). Trimming removed 1 base at V and 1 base at J, with 3 bases between. The CDR3 consists of 13 residues. The CDR3 nucleotides are TGTGCCAGCAGTTTATTTGGCACAGATACGCAGTATTTT. Encoded protein: CASSLFGTDTQYF.

The chain couples TRBV9 to TRBJ2-5; tentative D call: TRBD2 (5 bases). With 4 bases removed from V and 2 bases from J, the gap between germline ends came to 12 bases. The CDR3 length is 14 residues. Germline V lookup: CDR1 SGDLS, CDR2 YYNGEE. CDR3 sequence reads: CASSSREGQETQYF. The CDR3 nucleotides are TGTGCCAGCAGCTCGAGAGAGGGACAAGAGACCCAGTACTTC. Using reference TRBV9 and TRBJ2-5 for the parts outside the CDR3, the full variable domain is DSGVTQTPKHLITATGQRVTLRCSPRSGDLSVYWYQQSLDQGLQFLIQYYNGEERAKGNILERFSAQQFPDLHSELNLSSLELGDSALYFCASSSREGQETQYFGPGTRLLVL.

The rearrangement joins TRBV7-8 to TRBJ2-3, with D tentatively TRBD2 (5 bases). Trimming shortened V by 5 bases and J by 10 bases, and 13 bases separated the two germline ends. This CDR3 has 12 amino acids. Germline loops: CDR1 SGHVS, CDR2 FQNEAQ. Here the CDR3 reads CASSERRDAQYF. CDR3 coding DNA: TGTGCCAGCAGCGAAAGACGGGATGCGCAGTATTTT.